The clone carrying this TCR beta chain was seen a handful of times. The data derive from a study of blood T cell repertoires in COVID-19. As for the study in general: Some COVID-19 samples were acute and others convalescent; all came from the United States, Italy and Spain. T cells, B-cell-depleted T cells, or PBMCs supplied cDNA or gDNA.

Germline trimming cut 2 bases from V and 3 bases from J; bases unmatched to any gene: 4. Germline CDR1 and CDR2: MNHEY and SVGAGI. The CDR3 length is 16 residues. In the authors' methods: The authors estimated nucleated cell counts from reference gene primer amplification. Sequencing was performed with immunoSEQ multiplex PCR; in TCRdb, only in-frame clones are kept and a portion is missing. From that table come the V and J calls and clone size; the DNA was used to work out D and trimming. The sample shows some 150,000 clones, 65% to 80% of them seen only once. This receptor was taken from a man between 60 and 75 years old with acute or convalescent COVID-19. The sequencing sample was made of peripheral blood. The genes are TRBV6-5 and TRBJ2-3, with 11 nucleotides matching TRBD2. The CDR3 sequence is CASSYIGLAGTDTQYF. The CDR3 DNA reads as TGTGCCAGCAGTTACATTGGACTAGCGGGTACAGATACGCAGTATTTT.